Each of the 8 T cell receptor beta chains below was sequenced from the same sample in a study of OX40 agonist ivuxolimab in advanced cancers. The method was the immunoSEQ multiplex PCR assay. TCRdb re-hosts the immuneACCESS table, in-frame sequences only. Its copies lack some clones; in the studies checked, an unresolved V gene accounts for under half of them, and the cause for the rest is not known. The sample table records roughly 60,000 clones; approximately 84% of these occur just once. In total, the top ten clones hold less than 3.5% of the sample. This material consisted of CD4+ or CD8+ T cells sorted from blood, taken in a trial of the OX40 agonist ivuxolimab. These receptors all come from an adult with an advanced solid tumor such as melanoma, head and neck, liver or kidney cancer.

This chain connects TRBV5-1 to TRBJ1-4; 8 nucleotides match TRBD1. The V and J ends lost 5 bases and 2 bases, in that order; junction bases with no gene match: 8. Germline lookup yields CDR1 SGHRS and CDR2 YFSETQ. This CDR3 spans 16 amino acids. The CDR3 protein is CASSGQGIGTNEKLFF. The CDR3 bases are TGCGCCAGCAGTGGACAGGGAATTGGTACTAATGAAAAACTGTTTTTT.

The chain combines TRBV4-2 with TRBJ2-1; D remains unclear. The CDR3 contains 17 residues. V was shortened by 2 bases and J by 6 bases, with 20 bases between the two germline ends. Looked up from germline, CDR1 is LGHNA and CDR2 is YNFKEQ. The CDR3, as DNA: TGTGCCAGCAGCCAAACCCCCGGAGCCGCCCTCGGCAATGAGCAGTTCTTC. Protein sequence: CASSQTPGAALGNEQFF.

V usage is TRBV6-6 and J usage is TRBJ2-6; D is unclear. CDR3 size: 13 residues. V shed 7 bases and J shed 2 bases, with 6 bases lying between them. The germline V gene encodes CDR1 MNHNY and CDR2 SVGAGI (reference sequence). The CDR3 region has the DNA TGTGCCAGCAATTGGGCTGGGGCCAACGTCCTGACTTTC. Amino acid sequence: CASNWAGANVLTF.

The chain recombines TRBV15 with TRBJ2-6; TRBD2 matches at 7 bases. CDR3 length: 18 residues. Germline loops: CDR1 LNHNV, CDR2 YYDKDF (reference sequence). Trimming took 1 base from V and 2 from J; bases not matched to a gene: 8. As DNA, the CDR3 is TGTGCCACCAGCAGAGGGGAGGGAAGGGACCCTGGGGCCAACGTCCTGACTTTC. Translation gives CATSRGEGRDPGANVLTF.

The chain couples TRBV2 to TRBJ2-5, with D unclear. Germline CDR1 and CDR2: SNHLY and FYNNEI. The V end lost 7 bases, the J end lost 4 bases, and 10 bases lay between the germline ends. The CDR3 length is 12 residues. Written as DNA, the CDR3 is TGTGCCAGCACCAGACTGGGAGAGACCCAGTACTTC. It encodes CASTRLGETQYF.

The chain couples TRBV29-1 to TRBJ2-7; weak D call: TRBD2 (5 bases). V was clipped by 3 bases and J by 4 bases, with 10 bases between them. Germline-derived CDR1 and CDR2 are SQVTM and ANQGSEA. CDR3 length: 12 amino acids. This CDR3 reads CSVETTRYEQYF. CDR3 bases: TGCAGCGTTGAGACTACACGGTACGAGCAGTACTTC.

In this sample, this clone turned up once. V gene TRBV5-1 combines with J gene TRBJ2-2; 9 bases fit TRBD2. V was clipped by 2 bases and J by 0 bases; unmatched bases: 8. CDR3 length: 18 amino acids. Germline V lookup: CDR1 SGHRS, CDR2 YFSETQ. The CDR3: CASSLLAGEPANTGELFF. The CDR3 DNA reads TGCGCCAGCAGCTTATTAGCGGGAGAACCCGCGAACACCGGGGAGCTGTTTTTT.

A single count supports this clone. This chain uses TRBV2 with TRBJ1-5; 8 positions match TRBD1. Germline loops: CDR1 SNHLY, CDR2 FYNNEI. The V gene end was trimmed by 6 bases and the J gene end by 4 bases; junction bases not matched to a gene: 5. The CDR3 extends over 14 amino acids. CDR3 protein: CASSRTGRNQPQHF. The CDR3 DNA sequence: TGTGCCAGCAGCCGGACAGGGCGAAATCAGCCCCAGCATTTT.